This T cell receptor (beta chain) was observed in a study of cytomegalovirus exposure and HLA in healthy donors. A note on this clone: The antigen is not known. Other DNA sequences within the sample encode an identical CDR3.

Researchers ran the PCR with 60 Vbeta and 13 Jbeta primers. Profiled with immunoSEQ multiplex PCR; TCRdb holds only in-frame clones, not every one. The sample holds about 200,000 clones; more than 65% are singletons and the top ten take 0.63%. The ends were cut back, 5 bases at V and 4 bases at J, with 15 bases in the middle. Germline CDR1 and CDR2: SGHVS and FNYEAQ. The CDR3 sequence is 15 residues long. General study findings and limits: Links to common viral pathogens appeared, in a later analysis, for several of the most significant clusters. HLA restriction was apparent for most CMV-associated TCR beta chains in a later analysis. One cluster of highly shared sequence variants probably arose as a sequencing artifact.

The TCR sequence derives from a man between 18 and 29 years old in good health and CMV-seronegative. The rearrangement links TRBV7-6 to TRBJ2-1, with D maybe TRBD2 (5 bases). Sequenced sample: PBMCs. The CDR3 DNA is TGTGCCAGCAGCCGAGGACCCGGCGGGTACAATGAGCAGTTCTTC. Translated, it gives CASSRGPGGYNEQFF.